Given below is one T cell receptor beta chain in context. The data stem from a study of blood T cell repertoires in COVID-19. About the research overall: Collection of acute and convalescent COVID-19 samples took place in the United States, Italy and Spain. From T cells, B-cell-depleted T cells, or PBMCs came the material, which was cDNA or gDNA.

In the source study's methods: Amplified reference gene primers provided the basis for estimating nucleated cell counts. This table comes from immunoSEQ multiplex PCR, and its TCRdb copy is limited to in-frame clones, with some not included. Clone size and the V and J calls come from that table; the DNA yielded D and trimming. The sample lists under 15,000 clones, over 70% occurring once. Looked up from germline, CDR1 is MNHEY and CDR2 is SVGAGI. The CDR3 spans 15 residues. J lost 2 bases, V lost 5 bases, and 8 bases had no gene match. The sequencing input was peripheral blood. The clonotype originates from a human donor in a cohort sampled during active COVID-19. The chain carries TRBV6-5 and TRBJ2-7; TRBD1 aligns across 8 bases. The CDR3 DNA reads TGTGCCAGCAGTACCACAGGGGGTAGGGCCTACGAGCAGTACTTC. The encoded protein is CASSTTGGRAYEQYF.